Below are 9 T cell receptor beta chains sequenced from a single sample in a study of blood T cell repertoires in COVID-19. Sequenced by immunoSEQ multiplex PCR; TCRdb stores in-frame clones only, minus some. The data contain around 100,000 clones, 90% of them singletons. The specimen sequenced was peripheral blood. The source of these receptors is a man in his fifties with acute or convalescent COVID-19.

The chain combines TRBV19 with TRBJ1-1; the match to TRBD1 covers 9 bases. Per germline, CDR1 LNHDA and CDR2 SQIVND (reference sequence). The CDR3 is made up of 16 amino acids. Unmatched junction bases numbered 9, after V lost 6 bases and J lost 1 base. CDR3: CASRILTGGGNTEAFF. The DNA of the CDR3 is TGTGCCAGTAGGATCCTGACAGGGGGGGGGAACACTGAAGCTTTCTTT.

This sequence joins TRBV4-3 and TRBJ2-7; TRBD1 might be the D (6 bases). V shed 3 bases and J shed 3 bases, with 15 bases lying between them. Germline loops: CDR1 LGHNA, CDR2 YSLEER. CDR3 size: 15 residues. This CDR3 is CASSQTRQAYYEQYF. CDR3 DNA sequence: TGCGCCAGCAGCCAGACCCGACAGGCCTACTACGAGCAGTACTTC.

This chain joins TRBV2 and TRBJ2-5; TRBD2 aligns across 7 bases. After removal of 6 bases from V and 1 base from J, the junction contained 5 bases not matched to a gene. This CDR3 has 14 amino acids. Germline assignment: CDR1 SNHLY and CDR2 FYNNEI. CDR3 sequence: CASSLAEFQETQYF. CDR3 nucleotides: TGTGCCAGCAGCCTAGCGGAGTTCCAAGAGACCCAGTACTTC. The full variable domain, with the rest looked up from reference TRBV2 and TRBJ2-5, is EPEVTQTPSHQVTQMGQEVILRCVPISNHLYFYWYRQILGQKVEFLVSFYNNEISEKSEIFDDQFSVERPDGSNFTLKIRSTKLEDSAMYFCASSLAEFQETQYFGPGTRLLVL.

This chain connects TRBV24-1 to TRBJ1-2, with D perhaps matching TRBD1 (6 bases). V was shortened by 4 bases and J by 2 bases, with 16 bases between the two germline ends. The CDR3 has 16 amino acids. Germline V CDR1 and CDR2: KGHDR, SFDVKD. The CDR3 nucleotides are TGTGCCACCAGTGAAACCCGCGGACAGAAGAACTATGGCTACACCTTC. Translating it yields CATSETRGQKNYGYTF.

The J gene is TRBJ2-3, the V gene TRBV7-8; TRBD1 matches 7 bases. The germline CDR1 and CDR2 sequences are SGHVS and FQNEAQ. The CDR3 has 16 amino acids. V shed 1 base and J 1 base; nucleotides not matched to a gene: 5. The CDR3 protein is CASSLGNRGRTDTQYF. DNA of the CDR3: TGTGCCAGCAGCTTAGGAAACAGGGGCCGCACAGATACGCAGTATTTT.

This chain links TRBV7-9 with TRBJ2-5; the match to TRBD1 covers 8 bases. The CDR3 totals 16 residues. With 1 base clipped from V and 5 bases from J, the junction kept 9 bases outside the gene matches. Germline-derived CDR1 and CDR2 are SEHNR and FQNEAQ (reference sequence). The CDR3 sequence: CASSLGAGGFGETQYF. In nucleotides, the CDR3 is TGTGCCAGCAGCTTAGGGGCAGGGGGCTTCGGGGAGACCCAGTACTTC.

This sequence joins TRBV4-2 and TRBJ2-5; 9 bases line up with TRBD1. With V trimmed by 0 bases and J by 5 bases, 4 bases remained unmatched. Germline CDR1 reads LGHNA; CDR2 reads YNFKEQ. CDR3 length equals 15 residues. CDR3 in amino acids: CASSQDGQGRETQYF. As DNA, the CDR3 is TGTGCCAGCAGCCAAGACGGACAGGGGAGGGAGACCCAGTACTTC.

This clone was counted a single time. This rearrangement joins TRBV5-1 to TRBJ2-3, with 7 bases identical to TRBD1. The CDR3 sequence is 14 residues long. Germline V gene sequence: CDR1 SGHRS, CDR2 YFSETQ. The V segment lost 4 bases and the J segment 0 bases; nucleotides outside the gene matches: 2. The CDR3 coding sequence is TGCGCCAGCAGCACGGGACAGAGCACAGATACGCAGTATTTT. It encodes CASSTGQSTDTQYF.

The J gene is TRBJ2-3, the V gene TRBV24-1, with TRBD1 matching 11 bases. Germline loops: CDR1 KGHDR, CDR2 SFDVKD. CDR3 size: 16 residues. With V trimmed by 3 bases and J by 5 bases, 6 bases remained unmatched. CDR3 coding DNA: TGTGCCACCAGTGATGCTGGACAGGGGGCCGGAGATACGCAGTATTTT. Translated, it gives CATSDAGQGAGDTQYF.